A single T cell receptor (beta chain) is shown here with its context. In the original analysis: It was from reference gene primer amplification that nucleated cell counts were estimated. Produced via immunoSEQ multiplex PCR; TCRdb's table is partial and in-frame only. The V and J calls and clone size are taken from that table; D and trimming were inferred from the DNA. The sample lists about 200,000 clones, approximately 87% occurring once. The data were taken from a study of blood T cell repertoires in COVID-19. Study summary: Whether acute or convalescent, the COVID-19 samples came from the United States, Italy and Spain. T cells, B-cell-depleted T cells, or PBMCs provided the cDNA or gDNA that served as material.

V lost 1 base and J lost 0; bases outside the gene matches: 5. CDR1 and CDR2 from the germline V gene are ENHRY and SYGVKD. This CDR3 is 17 amino acids long. The TCR was taken from a woman in her seventies with acute or convalescent COVID-19. The sequencing input was peripheral blood. V is TRBV10-3 and J is TRBJ2-1; TRBD2 agrees at 8 bases. CDR3 region: CAISELHGTSSYNEQFF. DNA for the CDR3: TGTGCCATCAGTGAGTTGCACGGGACTAGCTCCTACAATGAGCAGTTCTTC.